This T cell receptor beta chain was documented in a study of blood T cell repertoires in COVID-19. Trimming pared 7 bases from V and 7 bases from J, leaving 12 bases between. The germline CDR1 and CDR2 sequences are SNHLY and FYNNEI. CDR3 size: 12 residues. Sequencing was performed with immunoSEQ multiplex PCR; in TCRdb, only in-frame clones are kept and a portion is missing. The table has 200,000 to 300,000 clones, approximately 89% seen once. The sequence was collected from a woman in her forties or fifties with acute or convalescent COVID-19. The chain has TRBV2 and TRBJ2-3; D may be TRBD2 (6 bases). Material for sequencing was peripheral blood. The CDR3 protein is CASTEEGNTQYF. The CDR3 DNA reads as TGTGCCAGCACCGAGGAGGGAAATACGCAGTATTTT.